These T cell receptor beta chains were read from a single sample in a study of blood T cell repertoires in COVID-19. Clones were read by immunoSEQ multiplex PCR, and TCRdb kept only the in-frame ones, dropping some. The table includes a few hundred thousand clones, 80% to 90% detected once. Material: PBMCs or T cells enriched from blood (not recorded which). These receptors originate from a man younger than 40 who had recovered from COVID-19. The CDR3 runs from the conserved cysteine through the conserved F or W. A D gene is named only where the DNA matches it firmly. The listing skips clone size in some rows; elsewhere it reads once, few, many or a size class.

cdr3_nt	cdr3_aa	v_call	j_call	clone_size	d_call
TGTGCCAGCAGCTTACGTCGGACAGGGTCGAGCTCCTATAATTCACCCCTCCACTTT	CASSLRRTGSSSYNSPLHF	TRBV3-1/TRBV3-2	TRBJ1-6	-	TRBD1
TGCGCCAGCAGCCCCGGACAGGGGAGTGGCTATGGCTACACCTTC	CASSPGQGSGYGYTF	TRBV5-1	TRBJ1-2	-	TRBD1
TGTGCCAGCAGGGACAGACCGACCGGGGAGCTGTTTTTT	CASRDRPTGELFF	TRBV3-1/TRBV3-2	TRBJ2-2	-	-
TGTGCCAGCAGCGCGGGACTAGCGGGGGGCTTAGCCAAAAACATTCAGTACTTC	CASSAGLAGGLAKNIQYF	TRBV9	TRBJ2-4	-	TRBD2
TGTGCCAGCAGCTTGATCGGGGGGAACACCGGGGAGCTGTTTTTT	CASSLIGGNTGELFF	TRBV5-5	TRBJ2-2	-	-
TGTGCCACCCGCCAGGCGGGGAGCTCCTACAATGAGCAGTTCTTC	CATRQAGSSYNEQFF	TRBV27	TRBJ2-1	once	-
TGTGCCAGCAGCCAAAGTCTGGGACAGGTGAACACTGAAGCTTTCTTT	CASSQSLGQVNTEAFF	TRBV14	TRBJ1-1	-	TRBD1
TGCGCCAGCAGCGTAGAAGGGGGCTCTGGAAACACCATATATTTT	CASSVEGGSGNTIYF	TRBV5-1	TRBJ1-3	-	-
TGTGCCAGCAGTGCGGACAGGGGTCGGGAGTACGAAAAACTGTTTTTT	CASSADRGREYEKLFF	TRBV28	TRBJ1-4	-	TRBD1
TGTGCCAGCAGGGGGAGGGGACGAACGGGTGAGCAGTTCTTC	CASRGRGRTGEQFF	TRBV25-1	TRBJ2-1	-	TRBD2
TGCGCCAGCAGCCCAAGTGTCTATGGGGCCAACGTCCTGACTTTC	CASSPSVYGANVLTF	TRBV5-1	TRBJ2-6	-	-
TGCGCCAGCAACACAGGGAACACCGGGGAGCTGTTTTTT	CASNTGNTGELFF	TRBV5-1	TRBJ2-2	-	-
TGCGCCAGCAGTGAGGGACTAGCGGGCTACAATGAGCAGTTCTTC	CASSEGLAGYNEQFF	TRBV10-1	TRBJ2-1	-	TRBD2
TGTGCCAGCAGTTACTCGCAGGGGCGGAATTCACCCCTCCACTTT	CASSYSQGRNSPLHF	TRBV6-6	TRBJ1-6	-	-
TGTGCCAGCAGCGACAGGGGAGGGCATGAGCAGTTCTTC	CASSDRGGHEQFF	TRBV7-3	TRBJ2-1	-	-
TGTGCCAGTAGAAGAAAAGGGACAGGGATTCTCTGGAGCAATCAGCCCCAGCATTTT	CASRRKGTGILWSNQPQHF	TRBV19	TRBJ1-5	-	TRBD1